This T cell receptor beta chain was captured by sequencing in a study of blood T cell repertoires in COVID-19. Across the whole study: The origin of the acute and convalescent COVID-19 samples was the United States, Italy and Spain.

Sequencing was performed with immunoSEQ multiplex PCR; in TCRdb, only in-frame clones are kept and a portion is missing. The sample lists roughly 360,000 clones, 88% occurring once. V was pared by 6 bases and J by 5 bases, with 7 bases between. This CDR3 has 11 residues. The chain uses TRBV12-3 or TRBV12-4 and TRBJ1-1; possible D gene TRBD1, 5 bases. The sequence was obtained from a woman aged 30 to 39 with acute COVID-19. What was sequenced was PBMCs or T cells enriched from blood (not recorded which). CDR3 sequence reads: CASRRTTEAFF. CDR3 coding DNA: TGTGCCAGCAGGCGGACAACTGAAGCTTTCTTT.